This TCR beta chain was captured by sequencing in a study of cytomegalovirus exposure and HLA in healthy donors. Background on the study: The use of the same platform for the approximately 110 validation repertoires and the roughly 630 first-cohort repertoires was reported by a later analysis.

This clone was found once. Its target is not known. Study-wide results and caveats: The classifier reportedly diagnosed cytomegalovirus status with high specificity and sensitivity. Subsequent analysis found a tendency for first-cohort TCR clusters to co-occur within the approximately 130 validation repertoires.

The CDR3 consists of 14 residues. With 7 bases clipped from V and 0 bases from J, the junction kept 2 bases outside the gene matches. Per the germline V gene, CDR1 is ENHRY and CDR2 is SYGVKD. The method was immunoSEQ multiplex PCR; TCRdb's version includes in-frame clones alone and lacks a portion of them. Of more than 50,000 clones listed, 90% to 95% are singletons. While the first cohort had 600 to 800 subjects, the donors belonged to the separate validation cohort of roughly 130 subjects. V and J are TRBV10-3 and TRBJ2-1; 8 bases map to TRBD2. This clonotype was sampled from a woman aged 25-40 years in good health and CMV-seronegative. Sequenced sample: PBMCs. Here the CDR3 reads CAITSGSSYNEQFF. The CDR3 DNA sequence: TGTGCCATCACAAGCGGGAGCTCCTACAATGAGCAGTTCTTC.